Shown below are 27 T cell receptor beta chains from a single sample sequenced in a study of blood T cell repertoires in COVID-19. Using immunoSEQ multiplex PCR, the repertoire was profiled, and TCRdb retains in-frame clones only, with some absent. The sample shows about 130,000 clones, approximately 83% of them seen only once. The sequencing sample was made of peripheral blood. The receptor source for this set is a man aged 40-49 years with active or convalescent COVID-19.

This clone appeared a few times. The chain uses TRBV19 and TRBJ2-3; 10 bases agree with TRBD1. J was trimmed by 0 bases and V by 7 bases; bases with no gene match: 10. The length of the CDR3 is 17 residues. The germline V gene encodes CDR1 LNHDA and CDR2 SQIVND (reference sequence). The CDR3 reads CASKFGGTGESTDTQYF. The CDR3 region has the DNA TGTGCCAGTAAATTTGGCGGGACAGGGGAAAGCACAGATACGCAGTATTTT.

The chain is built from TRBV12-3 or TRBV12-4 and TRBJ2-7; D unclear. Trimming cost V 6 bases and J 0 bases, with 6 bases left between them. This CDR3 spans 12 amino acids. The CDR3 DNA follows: TGTGCCAGCAGCTGGAGCTCCTACGAGCAGTACTTC. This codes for CASSWSSYEQYF.

The CDR3 bases are TGCGCCAGCAGCACCGGACAGGGCTCGAGAGAGACCCAGTACTTC. The encoded protein is CASSTGQGSRETQYF. This chain joins TRBV5-1 and TRBJ2-5; 8 bases agree with TRBD1. The V gene's germline CDR1 is SGHRS and CDR2 YFSETQ. This CDR3 has 15 amino acids. V shed 4 bases and J 4 bases; nucleotides not matched to a gene: 9.

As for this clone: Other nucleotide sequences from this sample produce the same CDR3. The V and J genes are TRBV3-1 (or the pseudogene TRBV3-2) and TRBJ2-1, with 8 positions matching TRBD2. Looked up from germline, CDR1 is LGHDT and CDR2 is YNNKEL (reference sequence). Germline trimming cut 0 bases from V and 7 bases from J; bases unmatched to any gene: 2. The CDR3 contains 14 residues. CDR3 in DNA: TGTGCCAGCAGCCAAGACGGCGGGAGGAATGAGCAGTTCTTC. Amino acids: CASSQDGGRNEQFF.

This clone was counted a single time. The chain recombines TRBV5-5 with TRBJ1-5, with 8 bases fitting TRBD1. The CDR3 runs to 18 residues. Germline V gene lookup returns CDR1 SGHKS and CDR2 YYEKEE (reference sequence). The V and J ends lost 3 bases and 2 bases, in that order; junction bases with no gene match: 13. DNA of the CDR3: TGTGCCAGCAGCTGGGCAGAGACAGGGGCTTGGGGCAATCAGCCCCAGCATTTT. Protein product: CASSWAETGAWGNQPQHF.

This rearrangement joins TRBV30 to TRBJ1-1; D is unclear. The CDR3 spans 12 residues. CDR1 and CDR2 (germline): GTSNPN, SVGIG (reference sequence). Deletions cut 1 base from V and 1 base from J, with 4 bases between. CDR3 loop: CAWSAGNTEAFF. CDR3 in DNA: TGTGCCTGGAGTGCAGGGAACACTGAAGCTTTCTTT. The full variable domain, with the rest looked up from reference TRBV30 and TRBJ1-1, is SQTIHQWPATLVQPVGSPLSLECTVEGTSNPNLYWYRQAAGRGLQLLFYSVGIGQISSEVPQNLSASRPQDRQFILSSKKLLLSDSGFYLCAWSAGNTEAFFGQGTRLTVV.

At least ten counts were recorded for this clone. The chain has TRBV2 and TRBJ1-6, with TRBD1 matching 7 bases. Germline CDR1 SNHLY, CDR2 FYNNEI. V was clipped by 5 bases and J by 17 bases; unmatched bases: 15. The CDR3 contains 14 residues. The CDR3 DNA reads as TGTGCCAGCAGTCAAGGACAGGTCCGACCCCGTTTCCACTTT. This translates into CASSQGQVRPRFHF. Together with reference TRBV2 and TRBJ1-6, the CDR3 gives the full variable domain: EPEVTQTPSHQVTQMGQEVILRCVPISNHLYFYWYRQILGQKVEFLVSFYNNEISEKSEIFDDQFSVERPDGSNFTLKIRSTKLEDSAMYFCASSQGQVRPRFHFGNGTRLTVT.

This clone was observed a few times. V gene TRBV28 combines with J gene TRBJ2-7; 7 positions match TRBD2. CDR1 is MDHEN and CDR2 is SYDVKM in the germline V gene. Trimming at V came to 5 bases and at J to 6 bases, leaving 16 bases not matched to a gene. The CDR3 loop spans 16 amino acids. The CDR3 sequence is CASSPRRAGYSGEQYF. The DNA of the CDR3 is TGTGCCAGCAGTCCCCGGAGAGCGGGGTACTCGGGCGAGCAGTACTTC.

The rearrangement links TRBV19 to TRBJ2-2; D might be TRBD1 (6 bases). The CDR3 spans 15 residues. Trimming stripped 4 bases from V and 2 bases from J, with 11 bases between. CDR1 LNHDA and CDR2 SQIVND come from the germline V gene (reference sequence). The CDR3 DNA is TGTGCCAGTAGTACCCAGGGGTCTAACACCGGGGAGCTGTTTTTT. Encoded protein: CASSTQGSNTGELFF.

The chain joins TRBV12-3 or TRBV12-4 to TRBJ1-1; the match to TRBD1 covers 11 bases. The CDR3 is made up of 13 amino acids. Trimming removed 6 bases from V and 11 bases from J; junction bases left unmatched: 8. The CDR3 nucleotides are TGTGCCAGCAGCCCCGGGACAGGGGGATGGGCTTTCTTT. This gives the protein CASSPGTGGWAFF.

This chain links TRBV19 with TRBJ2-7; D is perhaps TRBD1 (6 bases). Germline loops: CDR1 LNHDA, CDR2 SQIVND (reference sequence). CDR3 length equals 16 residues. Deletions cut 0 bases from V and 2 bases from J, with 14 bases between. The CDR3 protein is CASSIDVGTRTYEQYF. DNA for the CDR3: TGTGCCAGTAGTATAGATGTCGGGACAAGGACCTACGAGCAGTACTTC. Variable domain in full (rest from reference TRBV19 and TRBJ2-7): DGGITQSPKYLFRKEGQNVTLSCEQNLNHDAMYWYRQDPGQGLRLIYYSQIVNDFQKGDIAEGYSVSREKKESFPLTVTSAQKNPTAFYLCASSIDVGTRTYEQYFGPGTRLTVT.

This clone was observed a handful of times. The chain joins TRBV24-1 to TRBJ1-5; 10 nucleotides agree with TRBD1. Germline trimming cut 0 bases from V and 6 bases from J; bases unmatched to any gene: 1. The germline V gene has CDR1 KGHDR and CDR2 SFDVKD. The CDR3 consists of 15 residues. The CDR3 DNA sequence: TGTGCCACCAGTGATTTGGACAGGGGGCTTCAGCCCCAGCATTTT. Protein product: CATSDLDRGLQPQHF.

CDR3 region: CASRQTGGNQPQHF. CDR3 coding DNA: TGTGCCAGCAGGCAGACAGGTGGCAATCAGCCCCAGCATTTT. The rearrangement uses TRBV6-5 and TRBJ1-5; perhaps TRBD1 as D (6 bases). Germline CDR1 and CDR2: MNHEY and SVGAGI. Trimming stripped 6 bases from V and 2 bases from J, with 11 bases between. The CDR3 is 14 residues long.

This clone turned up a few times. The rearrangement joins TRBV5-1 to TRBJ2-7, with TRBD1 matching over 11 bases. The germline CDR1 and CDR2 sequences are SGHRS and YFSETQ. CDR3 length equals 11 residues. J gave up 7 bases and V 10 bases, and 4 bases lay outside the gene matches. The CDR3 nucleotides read TGCGCCGGACAGGGGGCGCTGGAGCAGTACTTC. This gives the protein CAGQGALEQYF.

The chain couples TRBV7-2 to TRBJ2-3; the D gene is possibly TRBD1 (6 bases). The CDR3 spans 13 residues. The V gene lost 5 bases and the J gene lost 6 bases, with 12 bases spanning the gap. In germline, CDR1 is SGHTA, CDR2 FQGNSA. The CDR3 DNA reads TGTGCCAGCAGCCGGGGACAAGGCGATACGCAGTATTTT. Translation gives CASSRGQGDTQYF.

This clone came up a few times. This CDR3 is CASSGLGGGLAFF. CDR3 coding DNA: TGTGCCAGCAGTGGGCTGGGTGGGGGCTTGGCTTTCTTT. V and J are TRBV25-1 and TRBJ1-1; a possible D gene is TRBD1 (6 bases). V was trimmed by 4 bases and J by 11 bases, leaving 17 bases between them. The CDR3 is 13 amino acids. Looked up from germline, CDR1 is MGHDK and CDR2 is SYGVNS.

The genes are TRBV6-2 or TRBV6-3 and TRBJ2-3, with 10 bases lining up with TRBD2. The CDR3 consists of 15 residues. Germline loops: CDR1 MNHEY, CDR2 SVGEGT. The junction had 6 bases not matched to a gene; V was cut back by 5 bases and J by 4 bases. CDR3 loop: CASSPGTSEADTQYF. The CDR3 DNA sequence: TGTGCCAGCAGTCCAGGGACTAGCGAGGCAGATACGCAGTATTTT.

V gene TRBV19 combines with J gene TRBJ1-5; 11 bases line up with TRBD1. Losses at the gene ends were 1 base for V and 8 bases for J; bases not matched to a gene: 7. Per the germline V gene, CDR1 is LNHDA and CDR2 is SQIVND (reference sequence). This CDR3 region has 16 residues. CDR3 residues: CASSIVRTGGREPQHF. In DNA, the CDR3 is TGTGCCAGTAGTATAGTGAGGACAGGGGGCAGGGAGCCCCAGCATTTT.

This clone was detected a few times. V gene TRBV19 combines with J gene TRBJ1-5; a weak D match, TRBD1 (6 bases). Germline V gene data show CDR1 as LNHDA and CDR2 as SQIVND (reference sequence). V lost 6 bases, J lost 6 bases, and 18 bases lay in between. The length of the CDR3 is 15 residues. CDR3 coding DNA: TGTGCCAGTAGACCCGTACAGGGCATAAGTCAGCCCCAGCATTTT. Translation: CASRPVQGISQPQHF.

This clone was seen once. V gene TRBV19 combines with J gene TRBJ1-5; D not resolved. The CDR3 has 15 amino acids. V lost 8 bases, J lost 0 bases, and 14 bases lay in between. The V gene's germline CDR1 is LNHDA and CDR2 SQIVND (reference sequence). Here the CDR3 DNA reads TGTGCCAGTGCCCTGGACGGGAATAGCAATCAGCCCCAGCATTTT. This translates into CASALDGNSNQPQHF. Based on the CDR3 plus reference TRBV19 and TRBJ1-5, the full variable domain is DGGITQSPKYLFRKEGQNVTLSCEQNLNHDAMYWYRQDPGQGLRLIYYSQIVNDFQKGDIAEGYSVSREKKESFPLTVTSAQKNPTAFYLCASALDGNSNQPQHFGDGTRLSIL.

CDR3 bases: TGTGCCAGCAGTTACGCTACTAGCGGGGGGGTTTATGAGCAGTTCTTC. Its translation: CASSYATSGGVYEQFF. The chain has TRBV6-2 or TRBV6-3 and TRBJ2-1; 13 bases align to TRBD2. The J segment lost 8 bases and the V segment lost 2 bases, leaving 6 bases of the junction unmatched. CDR3 length: 16 residues. CDR1 and CDR2 (germline): MNHEY, SVGEGT.

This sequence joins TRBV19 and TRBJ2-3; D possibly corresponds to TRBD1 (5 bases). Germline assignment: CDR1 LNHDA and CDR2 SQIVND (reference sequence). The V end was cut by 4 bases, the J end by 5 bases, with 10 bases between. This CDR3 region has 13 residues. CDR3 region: CASSTQRGDTQYF. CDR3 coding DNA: TGTGCCAGTAGTACCCAAAGGGGAGATACGCAGTATTTT.

For the CDR3, the DNA is TGTGCCTGGAGTGCTAGCGGGGGGATGACAGATACGCAGTATTTT. This translates into CAWSASGGMTDTQYF. The V and J genes are TRBV30 and TRBJ2-3; TRBD2 aligns across 11 bases. The CDR3 sequence is 15 residues long. After removal of 1 base from V and 3 bases from J, the junction contained 3 bases not matched to a gene. The V gene's germline CDR1 is GTSNPN and CDR2 SVGIG (reference sequence).

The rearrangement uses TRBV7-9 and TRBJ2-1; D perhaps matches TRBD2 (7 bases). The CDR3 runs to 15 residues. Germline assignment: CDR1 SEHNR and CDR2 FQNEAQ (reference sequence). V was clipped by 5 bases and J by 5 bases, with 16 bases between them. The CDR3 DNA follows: TGTGCCAGCAGCGCTCGGGGGGCCGTCGACAATGAGCAGTTCTTC. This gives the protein CASSARGAVDNEQFF.

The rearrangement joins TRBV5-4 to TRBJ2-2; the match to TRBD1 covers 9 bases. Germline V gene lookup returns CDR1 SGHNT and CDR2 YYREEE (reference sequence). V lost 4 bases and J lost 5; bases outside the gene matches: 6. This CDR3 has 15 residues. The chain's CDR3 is CASSKQGALTGELFF. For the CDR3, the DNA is TGTGCCAGCAGCAAACAGGGGGCGCTAACCGGGGAGCTGTTTTTT.

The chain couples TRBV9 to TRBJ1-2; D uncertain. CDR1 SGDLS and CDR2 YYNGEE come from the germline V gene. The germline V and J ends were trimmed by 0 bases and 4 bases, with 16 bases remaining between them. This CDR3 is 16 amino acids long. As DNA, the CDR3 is TGTGCCAGCAGCGTAGACGTACCCTCTGGGAGCTATGGCTACACCTTC. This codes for CASSVDVPSGSYGYTF.

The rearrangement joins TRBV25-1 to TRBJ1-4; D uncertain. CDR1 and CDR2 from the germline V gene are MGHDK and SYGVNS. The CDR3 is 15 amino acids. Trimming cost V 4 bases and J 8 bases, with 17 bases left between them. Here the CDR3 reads CASSARVLSREKLFF. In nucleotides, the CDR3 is TGTGCCAGCAGTGCGAGGGTCCTTAGTAGAGAAAAACTGTTTTTT.